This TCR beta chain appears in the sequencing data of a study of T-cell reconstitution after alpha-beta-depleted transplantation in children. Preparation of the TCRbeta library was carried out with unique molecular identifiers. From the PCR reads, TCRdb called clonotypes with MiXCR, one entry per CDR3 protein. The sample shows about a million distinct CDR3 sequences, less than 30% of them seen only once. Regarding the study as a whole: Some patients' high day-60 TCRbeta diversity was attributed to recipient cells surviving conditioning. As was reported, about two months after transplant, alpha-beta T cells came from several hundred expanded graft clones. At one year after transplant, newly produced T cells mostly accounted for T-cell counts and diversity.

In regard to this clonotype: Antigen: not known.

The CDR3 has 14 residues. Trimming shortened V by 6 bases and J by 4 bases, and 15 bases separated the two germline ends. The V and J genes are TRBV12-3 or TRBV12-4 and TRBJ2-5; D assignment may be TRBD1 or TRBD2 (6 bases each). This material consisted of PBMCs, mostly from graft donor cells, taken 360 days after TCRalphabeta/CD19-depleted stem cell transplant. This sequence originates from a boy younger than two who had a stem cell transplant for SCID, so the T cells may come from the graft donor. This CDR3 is CASSWPGGGETQYF. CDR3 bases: TGTGCCAGCAGCTGGCCAGGAGGGGGAGAGACCCAGTACTTC.